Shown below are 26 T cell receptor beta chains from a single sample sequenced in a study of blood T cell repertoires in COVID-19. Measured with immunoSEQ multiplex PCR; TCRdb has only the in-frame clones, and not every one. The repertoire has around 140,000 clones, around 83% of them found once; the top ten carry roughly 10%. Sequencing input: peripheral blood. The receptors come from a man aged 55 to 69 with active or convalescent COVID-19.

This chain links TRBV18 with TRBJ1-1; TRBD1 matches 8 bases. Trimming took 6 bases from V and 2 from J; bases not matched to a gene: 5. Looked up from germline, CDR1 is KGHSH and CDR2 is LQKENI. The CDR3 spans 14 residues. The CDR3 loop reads CASSQTGVNTEAFF. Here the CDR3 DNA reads TGTGCCAGCTCCCAGACAGGGGTTAACACTGAAGCTTTCTTT.

CDR3 bases: TGTGCCAGCAGCCTTCTGGGCCTACGGGGCTACACCTTC. Amino acids: CASSLLGLRGYTF. J is TRBJ1-2 and V is TRBV11-2, with no clear D. CDR3 size: 13 residues. V was shortened by 5 bases and J by 8 bases, with 15 bases between the two germline ends. The V gene's germline CDR1 is SGHAT and CDR2 FQNNGV.

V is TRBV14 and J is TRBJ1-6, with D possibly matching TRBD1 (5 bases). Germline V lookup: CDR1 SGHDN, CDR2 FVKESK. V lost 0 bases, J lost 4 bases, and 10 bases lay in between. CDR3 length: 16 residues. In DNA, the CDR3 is TGTGCCAGCAGCCAAGAAAGGGGCGCATATAATTCACCCCTCCACTTT. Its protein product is CASSQERGAYNSPLHF.

CDR3 nucleotides: TGTGCCAGCACCTTTATCTCACAGGGTGGCTACACCTTC. This sequence encodes CASTFISQGGYTF. The J gene is TRBJ1-2, the V gene TRBV7-9; tentatively, D is TRBD1 (6 bases). Germline assignment: CDR1 SEHNR and CDR2 FQNEAQ (reference sequence). V was cut by 7 bases and J by 7 bases, with 16 bases left in between. CDR3 length: 13 amino acids. Variable domain in full (rest from reference TRBV7-9 and TRBJ1-2): DTGVSQNPRHKITKRGQNVTFRCDPISEHNRLYWYRQTLGQGPEFLTYFQNEAQLEKSRLLSDRFSAERPKGSFSTLEIQRTEQGDSAMYLCASTFISQGGYTFGSGTRLTVV.

CDR3 amino acids: CATSDRTSVGEEQFF. The CDR3 nucleotides read TGTGCCACCAGTGATCGGACTAGCGTGGGAGAGGAGCAGTTCTTC. The chain employs TRBV24-1 and TRBJ2-1; 9 bases are shared with TRBD2. This CDR3 has 15 residues. Trimming cost V 3 bases and J 10 bases; bases outside gene matches: 9. Germline CDR1 reads KGHDR; CDR2 reads SFDVKD.

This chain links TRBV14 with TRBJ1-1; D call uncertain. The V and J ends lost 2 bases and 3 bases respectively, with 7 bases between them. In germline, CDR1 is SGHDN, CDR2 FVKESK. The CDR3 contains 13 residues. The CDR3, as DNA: TGTGCCAGCAGCCAATGGGGAGACACTGAAGCTTTCTTT. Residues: CASSQWGDTEAFF.

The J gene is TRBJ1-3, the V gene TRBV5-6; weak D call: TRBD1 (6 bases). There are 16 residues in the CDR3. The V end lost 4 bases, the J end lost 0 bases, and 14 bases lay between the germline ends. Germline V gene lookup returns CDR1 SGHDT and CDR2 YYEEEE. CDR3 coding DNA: TGTGCCAGCAGCAGGGGGGGTGCGGTCTCTGGAAACACCATATATTTT. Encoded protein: CASSRGGAVSGNTIYF.

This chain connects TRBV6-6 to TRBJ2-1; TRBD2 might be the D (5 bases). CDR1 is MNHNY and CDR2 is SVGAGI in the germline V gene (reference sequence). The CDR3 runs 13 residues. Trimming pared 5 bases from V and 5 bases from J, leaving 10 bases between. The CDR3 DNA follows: TGTGCCAGCAGTGACCTCGGGAACAATGAGCAGTTCTTC. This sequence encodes CASSDLGNNEQFF.

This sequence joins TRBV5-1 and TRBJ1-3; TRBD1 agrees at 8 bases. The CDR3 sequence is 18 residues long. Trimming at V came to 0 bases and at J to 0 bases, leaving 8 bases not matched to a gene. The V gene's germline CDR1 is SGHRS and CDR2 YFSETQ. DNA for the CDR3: TGCGCCAGCAGCTTGGCATCGACAGGGGTCGGCTCTGGAAACACCATATATTTT. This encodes CASSLASTGVGSGNTIYF.

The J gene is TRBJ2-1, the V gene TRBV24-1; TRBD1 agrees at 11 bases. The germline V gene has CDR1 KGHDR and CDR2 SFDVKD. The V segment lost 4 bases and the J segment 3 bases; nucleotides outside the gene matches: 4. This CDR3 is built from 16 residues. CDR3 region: CATSERTGGGYNEQFF. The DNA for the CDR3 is TGTGCCACCAGTGAGCGGACAGGGGGCGGCTACAATGAGCAGTTCTTC.

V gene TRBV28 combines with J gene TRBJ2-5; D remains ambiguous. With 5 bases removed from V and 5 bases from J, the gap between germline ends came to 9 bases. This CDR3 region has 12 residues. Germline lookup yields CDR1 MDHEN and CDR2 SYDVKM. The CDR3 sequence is CASSLVAETQYF. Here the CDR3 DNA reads TGTGCCAGCAGTCTAGTAGCTGAGACCCAGTACTTC.

This chain's CDR3 is CASSLLKTGNYGYTF. CDR3 coding DNA: TGTGCCAGCAGCCTACTGAAGACAGGGAACTATGGCTACACCTTC. The V and J genes are TRBV11-3 and TRBJ1-2, with TRBD1 matching over 7 bases. The junction had 8 bases not matched to a gene; V was cut back by 5 bases and J by 2 bases. This CDR3 contains 15 residues. Germline-derived CDR1 and CDR2 are SGHNT and YENEEA.

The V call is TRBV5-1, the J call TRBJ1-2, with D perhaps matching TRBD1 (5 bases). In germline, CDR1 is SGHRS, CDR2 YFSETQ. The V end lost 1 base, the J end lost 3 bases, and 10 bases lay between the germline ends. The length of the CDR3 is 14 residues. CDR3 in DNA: TGCGCCAGCAGCTTGCGTCGGGGGGACTATGGCTACACCTTC. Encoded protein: CASSLRRGDYGYTF.

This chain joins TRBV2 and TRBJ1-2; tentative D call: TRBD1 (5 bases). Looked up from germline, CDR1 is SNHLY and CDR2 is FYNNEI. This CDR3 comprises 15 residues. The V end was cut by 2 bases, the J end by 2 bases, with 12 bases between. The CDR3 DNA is TGTGCCAGCAGTGAAATTGGTCAGGGAAACTATGGCTACACCTTC. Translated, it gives CASSEIGQGNYGYTF.

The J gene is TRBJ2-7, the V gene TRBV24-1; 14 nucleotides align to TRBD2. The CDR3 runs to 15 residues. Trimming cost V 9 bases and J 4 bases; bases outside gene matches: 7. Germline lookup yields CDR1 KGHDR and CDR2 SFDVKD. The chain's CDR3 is CATENGTSGSYEQYV. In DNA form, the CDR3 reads TGTGCCACCGAAAACGGGACTAGCGGGAGTTACGAGCAGTACGTC.

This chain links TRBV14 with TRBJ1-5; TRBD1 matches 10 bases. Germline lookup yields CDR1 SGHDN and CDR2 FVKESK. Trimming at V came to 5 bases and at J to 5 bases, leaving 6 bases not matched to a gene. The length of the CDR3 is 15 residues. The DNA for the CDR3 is TGTGCCAGCAGCTCGGTTGGACAGGGGGATCAGCCCCAGCATTTT. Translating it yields CASSSVGQGDQPQHF.

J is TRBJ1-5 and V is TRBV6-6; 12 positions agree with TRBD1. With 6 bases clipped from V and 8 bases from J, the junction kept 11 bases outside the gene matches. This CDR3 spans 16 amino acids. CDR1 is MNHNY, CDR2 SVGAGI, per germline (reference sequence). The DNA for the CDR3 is TGTGCCAGCAGCGGAACCGGGACAGGGGGCGTGAAGCCCCAGCATTTT. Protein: CASSGTGTGGVKPQHF.

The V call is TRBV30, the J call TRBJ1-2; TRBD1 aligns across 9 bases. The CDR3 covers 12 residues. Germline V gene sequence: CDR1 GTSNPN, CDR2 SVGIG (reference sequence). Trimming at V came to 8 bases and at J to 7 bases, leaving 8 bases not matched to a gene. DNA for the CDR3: TGTGCCGGACCGACAGGGGGAAGTGGCTACACCTTC. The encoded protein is CAGPTGGSGYTF.

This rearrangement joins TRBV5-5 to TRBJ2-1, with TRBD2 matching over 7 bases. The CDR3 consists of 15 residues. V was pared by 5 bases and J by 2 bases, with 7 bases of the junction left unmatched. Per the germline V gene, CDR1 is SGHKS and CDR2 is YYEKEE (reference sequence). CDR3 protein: CASSPGTTPYNEQFF. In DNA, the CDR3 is TGTGCCAGCAGTCCCGGGACTACCCCCTACAATGAGCAGTTCTTC. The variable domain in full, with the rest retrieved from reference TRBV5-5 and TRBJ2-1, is DAGVTQSPTHLIKTRGQQVTLRCSPISGHKSVSWYQQVLGQGPQFIFQYYEKEERGRGNFPDRFSARQFPNYSSELNVNALLLGDSALYLCASSPGTTPYNEQFFGPGTRLTVL.

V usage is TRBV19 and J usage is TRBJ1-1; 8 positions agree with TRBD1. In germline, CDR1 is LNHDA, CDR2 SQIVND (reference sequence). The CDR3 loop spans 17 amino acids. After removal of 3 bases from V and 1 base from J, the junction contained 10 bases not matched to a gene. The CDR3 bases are TGTGCCAGTAGTATCTATGGGGCAGGGGGCCAGAACACTGAAGCTTTCTTT. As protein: CASSIYGAGGQNTEAFF.

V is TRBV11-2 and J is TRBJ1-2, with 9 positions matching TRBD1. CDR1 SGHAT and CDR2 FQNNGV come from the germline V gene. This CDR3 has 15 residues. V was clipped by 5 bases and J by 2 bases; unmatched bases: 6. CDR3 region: CASSSFDRGNYGYTF. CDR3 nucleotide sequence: TGTGCCAGCAGCAGTTTTGACAGGGGGAACTATGGCTACACCTTC.

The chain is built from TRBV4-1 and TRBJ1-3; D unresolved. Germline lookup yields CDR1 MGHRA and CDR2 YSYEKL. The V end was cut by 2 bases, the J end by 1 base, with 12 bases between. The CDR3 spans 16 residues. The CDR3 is CASSQTYTESGNTIYF. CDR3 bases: TGCGCCAGCAGCCAAACCTACACAGAATCTGGAAACACCATATATTTT.

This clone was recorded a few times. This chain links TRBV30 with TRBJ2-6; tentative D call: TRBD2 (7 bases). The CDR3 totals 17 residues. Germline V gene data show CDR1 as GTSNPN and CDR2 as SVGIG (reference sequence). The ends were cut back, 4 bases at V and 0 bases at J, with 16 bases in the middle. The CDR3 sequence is CAWTRRGLLSGANVLTF. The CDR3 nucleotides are TGTGCCTGGACGCGGCGGGGGCTCCTCTCTGGGGCCAACGTCCTGACTTTC.

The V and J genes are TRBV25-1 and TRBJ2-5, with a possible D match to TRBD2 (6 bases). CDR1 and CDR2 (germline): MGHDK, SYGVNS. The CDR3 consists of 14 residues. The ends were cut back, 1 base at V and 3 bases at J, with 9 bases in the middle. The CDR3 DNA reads TGTGCCAGCAGTGAATTCGGACTAAAAGAGACCCAGTACTTC. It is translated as CASSEFGLKETQYF.

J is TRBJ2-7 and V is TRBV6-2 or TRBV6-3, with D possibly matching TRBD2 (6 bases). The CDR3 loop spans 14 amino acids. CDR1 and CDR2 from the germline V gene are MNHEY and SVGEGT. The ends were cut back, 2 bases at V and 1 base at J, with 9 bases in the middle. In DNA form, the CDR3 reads TGTGCCAGCAGTTACGAGGGACTTTCCTACGAGCAGTACGTC. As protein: CASSYEGLSYEQYV.

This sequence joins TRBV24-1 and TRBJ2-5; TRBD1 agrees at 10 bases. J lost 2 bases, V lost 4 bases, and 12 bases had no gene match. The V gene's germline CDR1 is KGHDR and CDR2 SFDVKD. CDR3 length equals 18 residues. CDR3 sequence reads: CATSDPYRDRGGQETQYF. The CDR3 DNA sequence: TGTGCCACCAGTGACCCGTACCGGGACAGGGGCGGGCAAGAGACCCAGTACTTC.